This T cell receptor (beta chain) derives from a study of OX40 agonist ivuxolimab in advanced cancers. Study information: Patients were treated with ivuxolimab, an agonistic anti-OX40 (CD134) antibody. Study-level results: The mean number of expanded clones was higher in CD8+ T cells than in CD4+.

The assay was immunoSEQ multiplex PCR, and TCRdb's table has in-frame clones only and misses some. The sample has roughly 87,000 clones, 92% seen once. This clone was recorded only once. Its antigen is unknown. The receptor comes from an adult with an advanced solid tumor such as melanoma, head and neck, liver or kidney cancer. This specimen was CD4+ or CD8+ T cells sorted from blood, taken in a trial of the OX40 agonist ivuxolimab.

CDR3 loop: CASSQDRGQPQHF. CDR3 nucleotide sequence: TGCGCCAGCAGCCAAGATAGGGGGCAGCCCCAGCATTTT. J is TRBJ1-5 and V is TRBV4-3; possibly TRBD1 for D (6 bases). In germline, CDR1 is LGHNA, CDR2 YSLEER. The CDR3 is 13 amino acids. V was cut by 0 bases and J by 7 bases, with 7 bases left in between.